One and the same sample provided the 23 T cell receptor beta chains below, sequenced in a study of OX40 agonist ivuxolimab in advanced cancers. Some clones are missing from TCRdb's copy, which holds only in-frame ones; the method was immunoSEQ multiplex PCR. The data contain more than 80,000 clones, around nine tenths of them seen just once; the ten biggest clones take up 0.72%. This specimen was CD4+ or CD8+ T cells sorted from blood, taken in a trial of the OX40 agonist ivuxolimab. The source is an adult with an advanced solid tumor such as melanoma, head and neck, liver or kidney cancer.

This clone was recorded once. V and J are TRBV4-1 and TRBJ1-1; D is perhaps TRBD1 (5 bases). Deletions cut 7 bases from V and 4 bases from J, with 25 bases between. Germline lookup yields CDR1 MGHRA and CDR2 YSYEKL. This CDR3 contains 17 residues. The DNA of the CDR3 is TGCGCCAGCACCAAATTGGGGGGACCGGGTGTAGGCACTGAAGCTTTCTTT. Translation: CASTKLGGPGVGTEAFF.

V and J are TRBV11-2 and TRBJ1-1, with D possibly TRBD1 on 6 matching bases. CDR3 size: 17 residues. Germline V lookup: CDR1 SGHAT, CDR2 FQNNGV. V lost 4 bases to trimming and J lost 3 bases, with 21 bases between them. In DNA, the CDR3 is TGTGCCAGCAGCTCCTTTTACGGGGGGCGCGGTTACACTGAAGCTTTCTTT. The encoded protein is CASSSFYGGRGYTEAFF.

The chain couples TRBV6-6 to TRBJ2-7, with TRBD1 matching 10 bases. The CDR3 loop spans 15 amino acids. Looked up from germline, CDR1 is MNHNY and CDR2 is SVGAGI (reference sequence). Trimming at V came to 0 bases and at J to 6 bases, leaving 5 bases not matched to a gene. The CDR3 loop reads CASSYSRDRGGEQYF. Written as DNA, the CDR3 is TGTGCCAGCAGTTACTCCCGGGACAGGGGTGGCGAGCAGTACTTC.

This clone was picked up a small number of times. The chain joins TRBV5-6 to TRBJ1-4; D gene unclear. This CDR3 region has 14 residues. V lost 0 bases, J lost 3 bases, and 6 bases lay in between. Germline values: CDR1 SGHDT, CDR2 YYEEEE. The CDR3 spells CASSLVQPNEKLFF. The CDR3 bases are TGTGCCAGCAGCTTGGTTCAGCCTAATGAAAAACTGTTTTTT.

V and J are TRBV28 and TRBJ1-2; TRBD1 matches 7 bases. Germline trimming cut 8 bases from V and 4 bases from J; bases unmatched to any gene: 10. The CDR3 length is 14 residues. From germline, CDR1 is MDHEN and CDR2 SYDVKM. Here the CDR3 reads CASRPGDSTYGYTF. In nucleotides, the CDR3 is TGTGCCAGCCGCCCTGGGGACAGCACCTATGGCTACACCTTC.

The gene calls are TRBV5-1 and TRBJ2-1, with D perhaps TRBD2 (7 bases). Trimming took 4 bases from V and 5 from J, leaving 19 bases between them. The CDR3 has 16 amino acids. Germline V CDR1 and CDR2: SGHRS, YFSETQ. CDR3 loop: CASSQLQGRGNNEQFF. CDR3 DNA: TGCGCCAGCAGCCAACTCCAGGGGCGGGGGAACAATGAGCAGTTCTTC.

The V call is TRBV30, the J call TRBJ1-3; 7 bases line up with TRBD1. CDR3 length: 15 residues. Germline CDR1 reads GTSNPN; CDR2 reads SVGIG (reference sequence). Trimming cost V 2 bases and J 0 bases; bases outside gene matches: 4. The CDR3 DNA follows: TGTGCCTGGAGTCGGGACAGTCACTCTGGAAACACCATATATTTT. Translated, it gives CAWSRDSHSGNTIYF.

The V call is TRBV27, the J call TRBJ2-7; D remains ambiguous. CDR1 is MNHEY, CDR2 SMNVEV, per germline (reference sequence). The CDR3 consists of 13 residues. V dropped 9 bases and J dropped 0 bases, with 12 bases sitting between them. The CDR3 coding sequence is TGTGCCAGTTCGTCCAGGAGCTCCTACGAGCAGTACTTC. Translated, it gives CASSSRSSYEQYF.

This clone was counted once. CDR3 loop: CASSTYREVNEKLFF. The CDR3 DNA reads TGTGCCAGTAGTACGTACAGGGAGGTTAATGAAAAACTGTTTTTT. The genes are TRBV19 and TRBJ1-4; D perhaps matches TRBD1 (6 bases). The CDR3 has 15 amino acids. Trimming stripped 4 bases from V and 4 bases from J, with 13 bases between. Looked up from germline, CDR1 is LNHDA and CDR2 is SQIVND (reference sequence).

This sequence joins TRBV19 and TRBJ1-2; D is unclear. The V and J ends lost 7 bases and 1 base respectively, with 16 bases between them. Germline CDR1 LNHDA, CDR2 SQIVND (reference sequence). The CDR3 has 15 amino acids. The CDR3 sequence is CASTKVSNNNYGYTF. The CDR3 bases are TGTGCCAGTACTAAGGTGTCGAATAATAACTATGGCTACACCTTC.

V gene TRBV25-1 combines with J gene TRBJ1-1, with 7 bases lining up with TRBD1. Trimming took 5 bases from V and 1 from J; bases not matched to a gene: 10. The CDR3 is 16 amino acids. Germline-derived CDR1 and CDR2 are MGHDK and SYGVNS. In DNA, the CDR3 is TGTGCCAGCAGTCCGACAGGGAAAGTAAAGAACACTGAAGCTTTCTTT. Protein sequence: CASSPTGKVKNTEAFF.

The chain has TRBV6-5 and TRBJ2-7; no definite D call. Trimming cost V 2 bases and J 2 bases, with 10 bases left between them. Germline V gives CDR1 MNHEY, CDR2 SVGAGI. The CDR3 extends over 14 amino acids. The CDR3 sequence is CASSYRGSTYEQYF. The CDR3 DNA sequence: TGTGCCAGCAGTTACAGAGGCAGCACCTACGAGCAGTACTTC.

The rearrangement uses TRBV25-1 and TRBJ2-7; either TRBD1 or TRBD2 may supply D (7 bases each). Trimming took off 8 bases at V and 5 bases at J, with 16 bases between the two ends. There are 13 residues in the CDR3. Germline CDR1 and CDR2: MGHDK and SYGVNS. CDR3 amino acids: CASGSQGRDEQYF. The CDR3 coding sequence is TGTGCCAGCGGCTCACAGGGGAGGGACGAGCAGTACTTC.

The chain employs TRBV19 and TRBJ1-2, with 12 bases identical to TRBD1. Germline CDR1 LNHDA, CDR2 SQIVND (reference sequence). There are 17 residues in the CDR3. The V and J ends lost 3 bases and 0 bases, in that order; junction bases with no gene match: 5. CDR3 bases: TGTGCCAGTAGTATGGGACAGGGGGCCGGAGCTAACTATGGCTACACCTTC. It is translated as CASSMGQGAGANYGYTF.

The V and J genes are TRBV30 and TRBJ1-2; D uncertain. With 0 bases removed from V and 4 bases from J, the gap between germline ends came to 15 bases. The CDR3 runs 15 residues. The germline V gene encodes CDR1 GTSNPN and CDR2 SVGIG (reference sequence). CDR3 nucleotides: TGTGCCTGGAGTGTCTTAATGCTACCGGTCTATGGCTACACCTTC. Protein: CAWSVLMLPVYGYTF.

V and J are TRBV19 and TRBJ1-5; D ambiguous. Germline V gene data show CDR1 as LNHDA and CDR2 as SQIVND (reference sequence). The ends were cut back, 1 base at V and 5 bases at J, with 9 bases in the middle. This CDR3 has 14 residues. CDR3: CASSIGQLDQPQHF. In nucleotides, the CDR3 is TGTGCCAGTAGTATAGGTCAGCTGGATCAGCCCCAGCATTTT.

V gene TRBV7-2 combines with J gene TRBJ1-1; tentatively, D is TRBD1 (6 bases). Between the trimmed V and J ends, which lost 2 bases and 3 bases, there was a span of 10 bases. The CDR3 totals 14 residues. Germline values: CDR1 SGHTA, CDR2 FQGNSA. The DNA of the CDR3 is TGTGCCAGCAGCTTATCACAGGGTTACACTGAAGCTTTCTTT. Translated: CASSLSQGYTEAFF.

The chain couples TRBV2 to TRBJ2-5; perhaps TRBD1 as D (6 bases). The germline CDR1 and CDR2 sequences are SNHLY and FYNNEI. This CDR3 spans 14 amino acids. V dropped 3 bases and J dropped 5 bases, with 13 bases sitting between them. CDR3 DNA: TGTGCCAGCAGTGACAGGGGATTGGGGGAGACCCAGTACTTC. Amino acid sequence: CASSDRGLGETQYF.

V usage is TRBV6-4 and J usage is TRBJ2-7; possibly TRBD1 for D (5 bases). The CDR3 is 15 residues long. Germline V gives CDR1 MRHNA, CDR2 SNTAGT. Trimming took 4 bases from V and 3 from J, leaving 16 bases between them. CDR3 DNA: TGTGCCAGCAGTGTCGGACCAGGGAAAGTCTACGAGCAGTACTTC. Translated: CASSVGPGKVYEQYF.

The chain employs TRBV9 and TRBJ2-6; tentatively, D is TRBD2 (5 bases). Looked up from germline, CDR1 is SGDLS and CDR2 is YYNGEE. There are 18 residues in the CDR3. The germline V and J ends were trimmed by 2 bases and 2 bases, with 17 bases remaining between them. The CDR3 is CASSVGTRGLAGANVLTF. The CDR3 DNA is TGTGCCAGCAGCGTCGGTACTAGAGGTCTAGCTGGGGCCAACGTCCTGACTTTC.

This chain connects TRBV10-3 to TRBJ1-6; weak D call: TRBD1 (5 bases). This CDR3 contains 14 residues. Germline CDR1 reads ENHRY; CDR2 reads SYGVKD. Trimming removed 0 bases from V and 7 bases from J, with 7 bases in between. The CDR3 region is CAISESSGNSPLHF. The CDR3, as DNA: TGTGCCATCAGTGAGTCGTCAGGGAATTCACCCCTCCACTTT.

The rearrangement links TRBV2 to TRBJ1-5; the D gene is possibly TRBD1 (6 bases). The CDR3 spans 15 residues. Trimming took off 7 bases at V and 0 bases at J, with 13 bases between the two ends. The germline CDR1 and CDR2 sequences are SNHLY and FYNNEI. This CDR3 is CASKWTETSNQPQHF. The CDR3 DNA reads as TGTGCCAGCAAATGGACAGAAACTAGCAATCAGCCCCAGCATTTT.

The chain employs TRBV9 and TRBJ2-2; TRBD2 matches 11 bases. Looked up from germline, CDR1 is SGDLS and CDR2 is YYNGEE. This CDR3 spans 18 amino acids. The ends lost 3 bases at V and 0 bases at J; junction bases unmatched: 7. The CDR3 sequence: CASSARLAGFTNTGELFF. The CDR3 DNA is TGTGCCAGCAGCGCAAGACTAGCGGGGTTCACGAACACCGGGGAGCTGTTTTTT.